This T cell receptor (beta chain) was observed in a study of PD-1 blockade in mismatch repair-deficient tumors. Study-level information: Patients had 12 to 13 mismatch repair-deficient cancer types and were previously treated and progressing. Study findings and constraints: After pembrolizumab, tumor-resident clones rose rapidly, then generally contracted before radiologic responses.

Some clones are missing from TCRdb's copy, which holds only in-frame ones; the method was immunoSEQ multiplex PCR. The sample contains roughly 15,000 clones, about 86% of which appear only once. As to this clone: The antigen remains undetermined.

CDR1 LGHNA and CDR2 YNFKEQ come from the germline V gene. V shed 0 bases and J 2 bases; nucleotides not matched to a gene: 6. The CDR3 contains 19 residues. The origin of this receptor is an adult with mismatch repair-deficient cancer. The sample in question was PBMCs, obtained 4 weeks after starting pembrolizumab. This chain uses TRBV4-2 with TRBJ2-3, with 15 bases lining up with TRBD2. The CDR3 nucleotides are TGTGCCAGCAGCCAAGATATAGGACTAGCGGGAGGGCCCACAGATACGCAGTATTTT. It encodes CASSQDIGLAGGPTDTQYF.